This T cell receptor beta chain is from a study of radiotherapy plus CTLA-4 blockade in lung cancer. Whole-study results and caveats: There was expansion of tumor-derived TCR clones in blood after radiotherapy plus ipilimumab. Interferon-beta and early blood T cell clone dynamics reportedly predicted response best.

Focal radiation plus CTLA-4 blockade with ipilimumab was administered to patients who had chemo-refractory metastatic non-small-cell lung cancer. V shed 8 bases and J shed 1 base, with 0 bases lying between them. Germline V gives CDR1 SEHNR, CDR2 FQNEAQ (reference sequence). This CDR3 has 10 residues. This clone was seen only a few times. Antigen unknown. Sequenced by immunoSEQ multiplex PCR; TCRdb stores in-frame clones only, minus some. The sample records some 96,000 clones, roughly 88% being singletons. The source of this sequence is a human donor with non-small cell lung cancer that progressed on radiotherapy plus ipilimumab. This specimen consisted of peripheral blood, obtained from a patient treated with radiotherapy plus ipilimumab. The chain recombines TRBV7-9 with TRBJ1-3; D gene unclear. The CDR3 sequence is CASSGNTIYF. Here the CDR3 DNA reads TGTGCCAGCTCTGGAAACACCATATATTTT.